The table lists the clone carrying this TCR beta chain with many counts. The antigen remains undetermined. Each patient was aged 18 to 65 and had newly diagnosed hyperthyroidism of under 2 months' duration. The record originates from a study of T cells in Graves' hyperthyroidism and ophthalmopathy. V was pared by 3 bases and J by 10 bases, with 13 bases between. CDR1 and CDR2 (germline): MGHDK, SYGVNS. The CDR3 loop spans 14 amino acids. The study, taken as a whole, reports: By a 13 V-J model, ophthalmopathy was set apart from stable hyperthyroidism. Among thyroid clonotypes expanded above 0.001, most also appeared in blood.

The TCR beta CDR3 regions underwent amplification using RNA transcripts as the source. The HTBI primer set was used in a first-round RT-PCR of the TCR CDR3. TCRdb ran MiXCR on the multiplex PCR reads and lists one entry per CDR3 protein. The table has about 98,000 distinct CDR3 sequences, roughly 40% seen once. The chain links TRBV25-1 to TRBJ1-6; unclear D gene. This TCR was sampled from a woman in her 30s with Graves' hyperthyroidism. The sequenced sample was peripheral blood or thyroid tissue (not recorded which). DNA of the CDR3: TGTGCCAGCAGTGACCCCCTCCAGACCTCACCCCTCCACTTT. This translates into CASSDPLQTSPLHF.